This TCR beta chain was identified in a study of CD8 T cells in Susac syndrome. Study results and limitations: The authors acknowledged that the study's TCR sequencing and HLA analysis involved relatively few individuals.

V was cut by 5 bases and J by 5 bases, with 24 bases left in between. The CDR3 totals 17 residues. The germline V gene has CDR1 MNHEY and CDR2 SMNVEV (reference sequence). RNA in amounts of about 0.5 to 1 ug was reverse transcribed with random hexamers. immunoSEQ multiplex PCR amplified TCR beta CDR3 across 54 Vbeta, 13 Jbeta. TCRdb recomputed calls from the immunoSEQ multiplex PCR reads with MiXCR, one row per CDR3 protein. The sample has roughly 80,000 distinct CDR3 sequences; 90% to 95% are singletons. With regard to this clonotype: Its antigen is not known.

TCR beta from blood CD8+ and CD4+ T cells was sequenced. In contrast to the negatively isolated CD8+ and CD4+ T cells, TEMRA cells were FACS-enriched. The receptor's source is a human donor with multiple sclerosis. Material: CD8+ T cells from PBMCs. The gene calls are TRBV27 and TRBJ2-5; the D gene could be TRBD1 or TRBD2 (6 bases each). The CDR3 loop is CASSPILGGPDGETQYF. In DNA form, the CDR3 reads TGTGCCAGCAGTCCAATTCTCGGGGGCCCTGACGGGGAGACCCAGTACTTC.